The 3 T cell receptor beta chains reported below all come from one sample, sequenced in a study of cytomegalovirus exposure and HLA in healthy donors (dated by TCRdb to the late 2010s). The method behind the library was the immunoSEQ multiplex PCR assay. A mixture of 60 forward primers for TCR Vbeta segments and 13 reverse primers for TCR Jbeta segments was used in the multiplex PCR. Not all clones reach the TCRdb copy of this immuneACCESS table, which keeps in-frame sequences only. Checked studies attribute under half of the gap to unresolved V genes and leave the rest unexplained. This sample lists around 150,000 clones; roughly three quarters were detected once. Approximately 14% of the sample goes to the ten largest clones. Sequenced sample: PBMCs. The source is a woman between 40 and 55 years old in good health and CMV-seronegative.

V and J are TRBV7-9 and TRBJ2-5, with 10 bases that match TRBD2. With V trimmed by 2 bases and J by 3 bases, 9 bases remained unmatched. The CDR3 has 17 residues. Germline V gives CDR1 SEHNR, CDR2 FQNEAQ (reference sequence). The CDR3, as DNA: TGTGCCAGCAGCTTAAATCTAGCGGGAGCTCGCGAAGAGACCCAGTACTTC. Amino acids: CASSLNLAGAREETQYF. The entire variable domain, with the rest obtained from reference TRBV7-9 and TRBJ2-5, is as follows: DTGVSQNPRHKITKRGQNVTFRCDPISEHNRLYWYRQTLGQGPEFLTYFQNEAQLEKSRLLSDRFSAERPKGSFSTLEIQRTEQGDSAMYLCASSLNLAGAREETQYFGPGTRLLVL.

The V and J genes are TRBV5-1 and TRBJ1-1; 7 nucleotides align to TRBD1. Germline lookup yields CDR1 SGHRS and CDR2 YFSETQ. The CDR3 contains 14 residues. V trimming: 0 bases; J trimming: 7 bases; junction bases outside the gene matches: 6. The CDR3 loop is CASSLATGVDEAFF. CDR3 coding DNA: TGCGCCAGCAGCTTGGCCACAGGGGTGGATGAAGCTTTCTTT. Based on the CDR3 plus reference TRBV5-1 and TRBJ1-1, the full variable domain is KAGVTQTPRYLIKTRGQQVTLSCSPISGHRSVSWYQQTPGQGLQFLFEYFSETQRNKGNFPGRFSGRQFSNSRSEMNVSTLELGDSALYLCASSLATGVDEAFFGQGTRLTVV.

This clone was found once. The rearrangement joins TRBV9 to TRBJ2-1; 11 bases agree with TRBD2. V was clipped by 4 bases and J by 7 bases; unmatched bases: 10. Germline CDR1 is SGDLS and CDR2 is YYNGEE. The CDR3 has 16 amino acids. The CDR3: CASSLSGGAGWNEQFF. Here the CDR3 DNA reads TGTGCCAGCAGCCTTAGCGGGGGGGCGGGATGGAATGAGCAGTTCTTC.